This paragraph covers one T cell receptor (beta chain) sequence. This entry comes from a study of T-cell reconstitution after alpha-beta-depleted transplantation in children. Unique molecular identifiers were incorporated during preparation of the TCRbeta library. A single record per CDR3 protein comes from TCRdb applying MiXCR to the PCR reads. Found here are nearly 550,000 distinct CDR3 sequences, 18% of them singletons; the top ten hold 2.5% to 3.5%. This TCR came from a human donor who donated a stem cell graft to a child with acute lymphoblastic leukemia. The source material was PBMCs from the stem cell graft donor, sampled from the stem cell graft.

The CDR3 coding sequence is TGCAGTTGGGGAAACCCGGGACAGGCGACCTACGAGCAGTACTTC. Translation gives CSWGNPGQATYEQYF. The chain is built from TRBV20-1 and TRBJ2-7; TRBD1 aligns across 8 bases. Looked up from germline, CDR1 is DFQATT and CDR2 is SNEGSKA (reference sequence). The CDR3 length is 15 residues. The junction had 14 bases not matched to a gene; V was cut back by 8 bases and J by 2 bases.